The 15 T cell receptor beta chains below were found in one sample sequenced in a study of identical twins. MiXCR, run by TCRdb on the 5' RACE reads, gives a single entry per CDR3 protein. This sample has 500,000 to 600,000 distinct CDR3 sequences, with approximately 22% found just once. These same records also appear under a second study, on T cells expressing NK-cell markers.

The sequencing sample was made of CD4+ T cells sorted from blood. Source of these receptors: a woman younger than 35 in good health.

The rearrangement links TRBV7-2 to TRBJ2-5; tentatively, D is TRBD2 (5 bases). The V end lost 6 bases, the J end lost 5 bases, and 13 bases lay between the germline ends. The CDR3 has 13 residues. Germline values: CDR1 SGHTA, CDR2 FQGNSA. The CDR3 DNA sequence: TGTGCCAGCAGTTCCGGCGGGTGGGAGACCCAGTACTTC. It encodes CASSSGGWETQYF.

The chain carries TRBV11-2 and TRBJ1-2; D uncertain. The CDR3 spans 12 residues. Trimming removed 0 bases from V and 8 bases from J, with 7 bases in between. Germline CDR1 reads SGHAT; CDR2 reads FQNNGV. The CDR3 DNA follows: TGTGCCAGCAGCTTAGACTCGCCAGGCTACACCTTC. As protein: CASSLDSPGYTF.

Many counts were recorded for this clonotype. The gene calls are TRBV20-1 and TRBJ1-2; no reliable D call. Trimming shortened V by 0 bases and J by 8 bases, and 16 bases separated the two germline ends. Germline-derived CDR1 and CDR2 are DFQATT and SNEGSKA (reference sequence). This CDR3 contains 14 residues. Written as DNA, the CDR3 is TGCAGTGCTAGAGAGTCAGGCGATAGATTAGGCTACACCTTC. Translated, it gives CSARESGDRLGYTF.

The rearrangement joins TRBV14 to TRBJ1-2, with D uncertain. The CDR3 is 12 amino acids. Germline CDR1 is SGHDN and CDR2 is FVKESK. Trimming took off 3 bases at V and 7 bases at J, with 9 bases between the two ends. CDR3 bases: TGTGCCAGCAGCCAGACGACCGGTGGCTACACCTTC. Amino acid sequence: CASSQTTGGYTF.

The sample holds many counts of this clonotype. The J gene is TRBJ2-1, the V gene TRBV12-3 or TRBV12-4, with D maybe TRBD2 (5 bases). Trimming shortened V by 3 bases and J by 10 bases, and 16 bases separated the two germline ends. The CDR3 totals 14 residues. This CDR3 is CASSLLDSPNEQFF. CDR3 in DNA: TGTGCCAGCAGTTTGCTGGACTCCCCCAACGAGCAGTTCTTC.

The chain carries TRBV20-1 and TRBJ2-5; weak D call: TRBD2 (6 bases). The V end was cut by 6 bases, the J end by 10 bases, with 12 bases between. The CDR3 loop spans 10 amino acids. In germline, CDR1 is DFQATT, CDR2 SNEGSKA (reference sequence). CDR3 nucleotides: TGCAGTGCCTCGGAGCGGGTCCAGTACTTC. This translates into CSASERVQYF.

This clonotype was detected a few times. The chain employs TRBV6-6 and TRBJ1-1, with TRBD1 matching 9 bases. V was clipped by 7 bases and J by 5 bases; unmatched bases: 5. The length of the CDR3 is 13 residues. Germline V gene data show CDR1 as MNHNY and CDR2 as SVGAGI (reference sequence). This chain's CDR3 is CASNLDRGTEAFF. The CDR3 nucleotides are TGTGCCAGCAACCTCGACAGGGGGACTGAAGCTTTCTTT.

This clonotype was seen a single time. CDR3: CASSEAQGTSRFF. The DNA for the CDR3 is TGTGCCAGCAGTGAAGCGCAAGGGACTAGCCGGTTCTTC. V gene TRBV2 combines with J gene TRBJ2-1, with TRBD2 identical over 9 bases. Germline V gene lookup returns CDR1 SNHLY and CDR2 FYNNEI. This CDR3 region has 13 residues. Trimming cost V 0 bases and J 15 bases; bases outside gene matches: 6.

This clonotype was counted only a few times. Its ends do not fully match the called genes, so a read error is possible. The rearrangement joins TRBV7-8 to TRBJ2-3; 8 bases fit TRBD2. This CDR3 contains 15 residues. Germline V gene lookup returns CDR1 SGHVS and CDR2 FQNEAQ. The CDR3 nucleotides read TGTGGCAGCACCGGTTCAGCGGGGGGCACAGATACGCAGTATTTT. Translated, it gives CGSTGSAGGTDTQYF.

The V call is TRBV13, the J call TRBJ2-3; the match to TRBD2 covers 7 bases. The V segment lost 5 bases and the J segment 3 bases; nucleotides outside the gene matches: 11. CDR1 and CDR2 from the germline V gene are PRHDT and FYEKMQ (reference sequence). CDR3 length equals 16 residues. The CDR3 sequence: CASSHRRRGGTDTQYF. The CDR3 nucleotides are TGTGCCAGCAGCCATCGTCGCCGCGGGGGAACAGATACGCAGTATTTT. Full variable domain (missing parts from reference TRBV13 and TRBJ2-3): AAGVIQSPRHLIKEKRETATLKCYPIPRHDTVYWYQQGPGQDPQFLISFYEKMQSDKGSIPDRFSAQQFSDYHSELNMSSLELGDSALYFCASSHRRRGGTDTQYFGPGTRLTVL.

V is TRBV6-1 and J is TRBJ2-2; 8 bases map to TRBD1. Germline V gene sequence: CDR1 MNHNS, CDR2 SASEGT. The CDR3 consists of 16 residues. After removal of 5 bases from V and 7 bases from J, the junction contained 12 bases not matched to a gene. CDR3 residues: CASSIMQGAMNGELFF. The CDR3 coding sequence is TGTGCCAGCAGTATAATGCAGGGGGCGATGAACGGGGAGCTGTTTTTT.

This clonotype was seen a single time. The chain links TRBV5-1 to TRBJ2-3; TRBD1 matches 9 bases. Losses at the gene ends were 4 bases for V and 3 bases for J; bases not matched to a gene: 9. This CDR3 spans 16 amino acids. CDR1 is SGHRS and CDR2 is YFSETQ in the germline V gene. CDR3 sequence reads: CASSIGQGRLTDTQYF. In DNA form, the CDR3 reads TGCGCCAGCAGCATAGGACAGGGGCGGCTAACAGATACGCAGTATTTT.

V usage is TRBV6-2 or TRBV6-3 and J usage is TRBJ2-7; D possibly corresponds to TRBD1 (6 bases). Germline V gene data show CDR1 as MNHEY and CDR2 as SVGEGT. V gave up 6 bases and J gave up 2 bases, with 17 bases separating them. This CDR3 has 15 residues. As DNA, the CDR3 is TGTGCCAGCAGAAATACAGGGTCTAAGGCCTACGAGCAGTACTTC. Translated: CASRNTGSKAYEQYF.

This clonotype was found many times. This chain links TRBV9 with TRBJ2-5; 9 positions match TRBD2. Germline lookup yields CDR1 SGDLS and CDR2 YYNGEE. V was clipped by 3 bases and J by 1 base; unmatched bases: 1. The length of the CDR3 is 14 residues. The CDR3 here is CASSATSGQETQYF. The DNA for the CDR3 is TGTGCCAGCAGCGCGACTAGCGGCCAAGAGACCCAGTACTTC. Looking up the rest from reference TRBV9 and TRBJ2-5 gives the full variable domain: DSGVTQTPKHLITATGQRVTLRCSPRSGDLSVYWYQQSLDQGLQFLIQYYNGEERAKGNILERFSAQQFPDLHSELNLSSLELGDSALYFCASSATSGQETQYFGPGTRLLVL.

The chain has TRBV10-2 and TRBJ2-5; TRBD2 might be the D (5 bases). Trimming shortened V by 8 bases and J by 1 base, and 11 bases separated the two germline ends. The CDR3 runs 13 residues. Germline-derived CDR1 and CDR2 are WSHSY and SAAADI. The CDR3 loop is CASGGTVQETQYF. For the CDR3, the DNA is TGCGCCAGCGGAGGAACCGTCCAAGAGACCCAGTACTTC.